Sequencing of this TCR beta chain was carried out in a study of OX40 agonist ivuxolimab in advanced cancers. General study results and limits: Determination of antigen specificity was not performed for the expanded peripheral T cells. CD4+ and CD8+ blood T cells expanded clonally by week 6 at 0.1 to 3.0 mg/kg.

Any history of autoimmune disease or systemic immunosuppression disqualified patients. In the case of this clone: As yet, its antigen is unknown.

V lost 6 bases and J lost 1, with 13 bases in between. Germline CDR1 is SEHNR and CDR2 is FQNEAQ (reference sequence). The CDR3 is 16 amino acids. The table came from immunoSEQ multiplex PCR; TCRdb's copy has only in-frame clones and leaves some out. The sample lists 71,000 or so clones; about 81% were seen once. The TCR was taken from an adult with an advanced solid tumor such as melanoma, head and neck, liver or kidney cancer. This sample comprised CD4+ or CD8+ T cells sorted from blood, obtained in a trial of the OX40 agonist ivuxolimab. The gene calls are TRBV7-9 and TRBJ2-6; a possible D gene is TRBD1 (5 bases). CDR3 coding DNA: TGTGCCAGCAGGCAAACCAGGGAATCTGGGGCCAACGTCCTGACTTTC. Translation: CASRQTRESGANVLTF.